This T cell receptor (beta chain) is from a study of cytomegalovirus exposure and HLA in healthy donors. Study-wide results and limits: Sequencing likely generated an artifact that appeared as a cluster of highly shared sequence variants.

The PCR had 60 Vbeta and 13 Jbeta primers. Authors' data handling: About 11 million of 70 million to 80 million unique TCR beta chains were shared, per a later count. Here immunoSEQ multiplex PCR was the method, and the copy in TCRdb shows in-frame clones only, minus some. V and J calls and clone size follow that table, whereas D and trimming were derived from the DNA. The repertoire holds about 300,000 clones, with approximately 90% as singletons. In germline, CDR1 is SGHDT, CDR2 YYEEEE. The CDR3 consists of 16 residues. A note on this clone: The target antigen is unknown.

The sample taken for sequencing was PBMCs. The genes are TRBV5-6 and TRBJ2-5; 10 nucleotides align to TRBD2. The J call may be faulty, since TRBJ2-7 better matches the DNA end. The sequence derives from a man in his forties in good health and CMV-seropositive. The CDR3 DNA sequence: TGTGCCAGCAGTTCTCTACGGACTAGCGGACTCTACGAGCAGTACTTC. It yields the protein CASSSLRTSGLYEQYF.